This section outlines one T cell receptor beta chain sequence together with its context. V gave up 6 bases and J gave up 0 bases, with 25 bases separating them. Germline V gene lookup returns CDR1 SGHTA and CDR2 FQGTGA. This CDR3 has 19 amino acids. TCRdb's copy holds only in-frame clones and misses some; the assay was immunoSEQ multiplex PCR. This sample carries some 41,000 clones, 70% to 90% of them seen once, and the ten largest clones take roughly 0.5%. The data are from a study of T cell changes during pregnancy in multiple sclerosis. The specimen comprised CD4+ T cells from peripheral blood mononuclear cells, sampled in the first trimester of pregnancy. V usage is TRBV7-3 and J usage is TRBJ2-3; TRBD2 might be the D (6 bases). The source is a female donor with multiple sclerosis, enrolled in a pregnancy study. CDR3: CASSRTGTLQYSSTDTQYF. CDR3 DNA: TGTGCCAGCAGTCGTACCGGGACTCTTCAATACTCTAGCACAGATACGCAGTATTTT.